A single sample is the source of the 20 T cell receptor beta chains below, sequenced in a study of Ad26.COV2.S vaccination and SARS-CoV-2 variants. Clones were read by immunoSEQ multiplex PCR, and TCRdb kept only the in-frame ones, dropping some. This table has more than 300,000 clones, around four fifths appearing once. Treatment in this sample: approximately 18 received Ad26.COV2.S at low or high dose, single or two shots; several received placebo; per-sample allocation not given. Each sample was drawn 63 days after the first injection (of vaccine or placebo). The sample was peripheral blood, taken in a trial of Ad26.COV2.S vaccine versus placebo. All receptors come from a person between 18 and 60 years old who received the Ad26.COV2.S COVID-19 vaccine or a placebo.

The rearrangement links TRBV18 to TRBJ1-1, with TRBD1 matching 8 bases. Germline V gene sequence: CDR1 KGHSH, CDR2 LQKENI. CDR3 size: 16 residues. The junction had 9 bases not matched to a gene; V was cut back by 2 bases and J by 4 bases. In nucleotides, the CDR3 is TGTGCCAGCTCACCAAATCAGGGGGCTTTGGGCACTGAAGCTTTCTTT. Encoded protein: CASSPNQGALGTEAFF.

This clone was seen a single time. The CDR3 coding sequence is TGTGCCAGCAGCCAAACTTTCAGGGACTCTACGGCCCTCCACTTT. Its protein is CASSQTFRDSTALHF. The chain carries TRBV3-1 (or the pseudogene TRBV3-2) and TRBJ1-6; D might be TRBD1 (5 bases). This CDR3 has 15 amino acids. Germline V gene lookup returns CDR1 LGHDT and CDR2 YNNKEL (reference sequence). Between the trimmed V and J ends, which lost 2 bases and 14 bases, there was a span of 19 bases.

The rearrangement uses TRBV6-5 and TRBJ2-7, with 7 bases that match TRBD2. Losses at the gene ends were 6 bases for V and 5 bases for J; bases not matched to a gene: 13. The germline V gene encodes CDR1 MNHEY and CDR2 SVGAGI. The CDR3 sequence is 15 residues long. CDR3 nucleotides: TGTGCCAGCAGCCCAAATACCCTGGCGGGGGACGAGCAGTACTTC. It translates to CASSPNTLAGDEQYF.

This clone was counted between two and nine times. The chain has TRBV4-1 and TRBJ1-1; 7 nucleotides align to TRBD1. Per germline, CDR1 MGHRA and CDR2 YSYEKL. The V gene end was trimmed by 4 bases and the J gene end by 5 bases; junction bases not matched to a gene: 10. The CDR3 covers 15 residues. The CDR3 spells CASSRSQGRLTEAFF. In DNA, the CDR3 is TGCGCCAGCAGCCGGTCACAGGGGCGTCTGACTGAAGCTTTCTTT.

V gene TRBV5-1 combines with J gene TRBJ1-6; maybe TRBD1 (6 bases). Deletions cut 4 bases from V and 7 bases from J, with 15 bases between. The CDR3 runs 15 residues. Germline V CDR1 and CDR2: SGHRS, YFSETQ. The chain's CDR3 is CASSRSGTTNSPLHF. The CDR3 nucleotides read TGCGCCAGCAGCCGTTCCGGGACAACAAATTCACCCCTCCACTTT.

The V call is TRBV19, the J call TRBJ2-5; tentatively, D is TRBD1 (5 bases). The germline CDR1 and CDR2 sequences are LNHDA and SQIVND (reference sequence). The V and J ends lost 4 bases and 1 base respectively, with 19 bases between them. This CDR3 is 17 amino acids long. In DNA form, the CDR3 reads TGTGCCAGTAGTAGCGTCCAGGGCTACCCTTCCCAAGAGACCCAGTACTTC. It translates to CASSSVQGYPSQETQYF.

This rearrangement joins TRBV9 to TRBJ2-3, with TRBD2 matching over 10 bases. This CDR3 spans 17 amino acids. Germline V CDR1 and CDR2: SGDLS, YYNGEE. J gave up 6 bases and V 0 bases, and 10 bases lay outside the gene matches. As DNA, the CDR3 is TGTGCCAGCAGCGTAGTGACGGCTAGCGGGGGACGTGATACGCAGTATTTT. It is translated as CASSVVTASGGRDTQYF.

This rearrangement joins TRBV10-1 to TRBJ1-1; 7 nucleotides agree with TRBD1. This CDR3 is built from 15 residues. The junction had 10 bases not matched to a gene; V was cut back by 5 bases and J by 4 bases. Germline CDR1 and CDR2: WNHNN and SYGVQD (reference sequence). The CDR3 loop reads CASSFSGGSGTEAFF. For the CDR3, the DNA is TGCGCCAGCAGTTTTTCAGGGGGGTCGGGCACTGAAGCTTTCTTT.

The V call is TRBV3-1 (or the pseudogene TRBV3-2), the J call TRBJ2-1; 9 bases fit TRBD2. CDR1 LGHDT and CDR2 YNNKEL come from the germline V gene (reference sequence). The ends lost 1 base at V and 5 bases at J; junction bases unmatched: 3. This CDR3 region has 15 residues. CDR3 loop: CASSQGGGADNEQFF. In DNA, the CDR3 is TGTGCCAGCAGCCAAGGCGGGGGGGCCGACAATGAGCAGTTCTTC.

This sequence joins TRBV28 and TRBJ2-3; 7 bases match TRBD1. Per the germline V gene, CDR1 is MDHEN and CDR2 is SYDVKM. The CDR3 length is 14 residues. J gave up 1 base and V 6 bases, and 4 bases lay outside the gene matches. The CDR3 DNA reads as TGTGCCAGCAGGGACAGGATGGGCACAGATACGCAGTATTTT. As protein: CASRDRMGTDTQYF.

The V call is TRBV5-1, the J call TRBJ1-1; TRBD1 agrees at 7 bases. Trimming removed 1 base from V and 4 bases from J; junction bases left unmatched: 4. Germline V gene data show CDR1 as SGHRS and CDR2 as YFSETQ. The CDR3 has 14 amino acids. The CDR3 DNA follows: TGCGCCAGCAGCTTGACAGGGGCGATCACTGAAGCTTTCTTT. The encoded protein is CASSLTGAITEAFF.

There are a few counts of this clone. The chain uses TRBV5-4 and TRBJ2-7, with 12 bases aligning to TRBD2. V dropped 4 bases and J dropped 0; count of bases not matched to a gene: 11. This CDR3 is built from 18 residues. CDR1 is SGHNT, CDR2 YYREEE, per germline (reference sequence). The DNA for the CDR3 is TGTGCCAGCAGCCTCGGACTAGCGGGGCCCACTACCTCCTACGAGCAGTACTTC. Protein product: CASSLGLAGPTTSYEQYF.

This chain's CDR3 is CASSLAGGPTEQFF. As DNA, the CDR3 is TGTGCCAGCAGCTTAGCGGGGGGGCCTACTGAGCAGTTCTTC. The genes are TRBV7-2 and TRBJ2-1, with a weak D call TRBD2 (7 bases). V lost 0 bases, J lost 9 bases, and 12 bases lay in between. Germline V gene data show CDR1 as SGHTA and CDR2 as FQGNSA. CDR3 length: 14 residues.

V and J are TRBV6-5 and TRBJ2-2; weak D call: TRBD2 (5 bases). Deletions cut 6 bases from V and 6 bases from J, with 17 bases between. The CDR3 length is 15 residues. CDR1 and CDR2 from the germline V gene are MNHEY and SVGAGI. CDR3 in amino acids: CASRSSGPAPGELFF. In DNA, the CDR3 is TGTGCCAGCAGATCGAGCGGACCCGCACCCGGGGAGCTGTTTTTT.

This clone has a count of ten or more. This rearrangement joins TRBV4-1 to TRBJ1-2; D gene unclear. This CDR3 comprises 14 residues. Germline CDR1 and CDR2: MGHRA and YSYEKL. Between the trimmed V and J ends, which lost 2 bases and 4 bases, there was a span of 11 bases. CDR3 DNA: TGCGCCAGCAGCCAACCAGATCCTGGCTATGGCTACACCTTC. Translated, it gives CASSQPDPGYGYTF.

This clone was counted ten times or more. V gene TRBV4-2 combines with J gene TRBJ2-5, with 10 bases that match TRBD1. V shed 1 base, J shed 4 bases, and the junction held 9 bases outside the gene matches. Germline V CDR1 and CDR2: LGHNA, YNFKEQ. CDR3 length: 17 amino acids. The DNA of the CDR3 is TGTGCCAGCAGCCAAGTATCGGGACAGGGGATTTCAGAGACCCAGTACTTC. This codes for CASSQVSGQGISETQYF.

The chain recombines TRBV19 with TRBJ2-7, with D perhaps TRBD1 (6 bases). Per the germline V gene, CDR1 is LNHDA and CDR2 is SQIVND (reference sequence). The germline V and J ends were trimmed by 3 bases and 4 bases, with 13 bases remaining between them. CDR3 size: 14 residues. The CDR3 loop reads CASSIRGRGYEQYF. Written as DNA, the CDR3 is TGTGCCAGTAGTATCCGCGGCAGGGGTTACGAGCAGTACTTC.

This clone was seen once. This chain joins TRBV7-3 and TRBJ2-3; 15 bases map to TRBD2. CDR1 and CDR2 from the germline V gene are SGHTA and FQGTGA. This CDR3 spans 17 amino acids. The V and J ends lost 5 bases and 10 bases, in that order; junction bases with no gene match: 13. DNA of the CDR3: TGTGCCAGCAGCACCTGGACTAGCGGGGGGGCCAAATTCGCGCAGTATTTT. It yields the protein CASSTWTSGGAKFAQYF.

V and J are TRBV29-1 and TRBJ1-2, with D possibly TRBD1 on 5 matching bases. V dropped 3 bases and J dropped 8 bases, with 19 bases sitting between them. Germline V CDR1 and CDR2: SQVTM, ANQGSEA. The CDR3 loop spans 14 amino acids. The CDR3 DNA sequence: TGCAGCGTTGAGTCCGGCATGGGGGGATGGGGCTACACCTTC. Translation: CSVESGMGGWGYTF.

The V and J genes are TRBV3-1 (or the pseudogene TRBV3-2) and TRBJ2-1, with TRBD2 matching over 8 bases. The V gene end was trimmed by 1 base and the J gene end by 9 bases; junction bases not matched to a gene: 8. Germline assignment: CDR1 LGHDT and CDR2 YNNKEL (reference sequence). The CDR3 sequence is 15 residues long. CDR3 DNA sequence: TGTGCCAGCAGCCAAGGAGTTGGACTAGCCTCTGAGCAGTTCTTC. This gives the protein CASSQGVGLASEQFF.